One and the same sample provided the 6 T cell receptor beta chains below, sequenced in a study of vaccination and CD4 T cells after COVID-19. The Oncomine TCR Beta short-read assay was what sequenced the DNA obtained from cultured CD4+ T cells. TCRdb re-called the PCR reads with MiXCR, one entry per CDR3 protein. This repertoire shows some 10,000 distinct CDR3 sequences, 28% found once; its top ten account for over 12%. As to treatment: roughly 11-day PBMC culture with coronavirus spike peptide pools or control peptides (ViraFEST assay). The antigens for these receptors are not known. The sample was CD4+ T cells from blood, cultured in vitro, taken after SARS-CoV-2 vaccination. These receptor sequences come from a human donor who had recovered from COVID-19.

The DNA for the CDR3 is TGTGCCAGCAGCCCGTCGAGGGGAAACACCATATATTTT. Translating it yields CASSPSRGNTIYF. This chain uses TRBV12-3 or TRBV12-4 with TRBJ1-3, with unresolved D. The CDR3 spans 13 residues. V lost 6 bases and J 4 bases, leaving 10 bases between the germline ends.

The chain combines TRBV7-2 with TRBJ1-1; D is ambiguous. The germline gives CDR1 SGHTA, CDR2 FQGNSA. Trimming removed 2 bases from V and 7 bases from J, with 14 bases in between. This CDR3 has 14 amino acids. The CDR3 DNA sequence: TGTGCCAGCAGCTTATATTTGGGTCAGAGTGAAGCTTTCTTT. Protein: CASSLYLGQSEAFF.

Relative to its sample, this clonotype is medium-sized. The chain uses TRBV7-2 and TRBJ1-2; D is ambiguous. Per germline, CDR1 SGHTA and CDR2 FQGNSA. The CDR3 runs 15 residues. V dropped 0 bases and J dropped 2 bases, with 10 bases sitting between them. The CDR3 sequence: CASSLARGLNYGYTF. In DNA, the CDR3 is TGTGCCAGCAGCTTAGCGAGAGGACTGAACTATGGCTACACCTTC.

The J gene is TRBJ1-1, the V gene TRBV20-1, with D unresolved. Per the germline V gene, CDR1 is DFQATT and CDR2 is SNEGSKA (reference sequence). The length of the CDR3 is 14 residues. The V end lost 3 bases, the J end lost 3 bases, and 14 bases lay between the germline ends. In nucleotides, the CDR3 is TGCAGTGCTAGGCGGCCACTCGCGGACACTGAAGCTTTCTTT. It translates to CSARRPLADTEAFF.

The chain has TRBV28 and TRBJ1-4; possible D gene TRBD1, 6 bases. This CDR3 is built from 14 residues. The germline V gene has CDR1 MDHEN and CDR2 SYDVKM. Trimming shortened V by 2 bases and J by 9 bases, and 13 bases separated the two germline ends. The chain's CDR3 is CASSLVRGRQKLFF. The CDR3 nucleotides read TGTGCCAGCAGTTTAGTCCGGGGGCGACAAAAACTGTTTTTT. Drawing the rest from reference TRBV28 and TRBJ1-4, the complete variable domain is DVKVTQSSRYLVKRTGEKVFLECVQDMDHENMFWYRQDPGLGLRLIYFSYDVKMKEKGDIPEGYSVSREKKERFSLILESASTNQTSMYLCASSLVRGRQKLFFGSGTQLSVL.

This clonotype was detected a few times. This chain links TRBV11-2 with TRBJ1-1; maybe TRBD1 (5 bases). Per the germline V gene, CDR1 is SGHAT and CDR2 is FQNNGV. V shed 0 bases and J shed 5 bases, with 19 bases lying between them. This CDR3 is 17 amino acids long. The CDR3 loop reads CASSLEGGGVRSTEAFF. CDR3 coding DNA: TGTGCCAGCAGCTTAGAGGGGGGGGGAGTACGGTCGACTGAAGCTTTCTTT.